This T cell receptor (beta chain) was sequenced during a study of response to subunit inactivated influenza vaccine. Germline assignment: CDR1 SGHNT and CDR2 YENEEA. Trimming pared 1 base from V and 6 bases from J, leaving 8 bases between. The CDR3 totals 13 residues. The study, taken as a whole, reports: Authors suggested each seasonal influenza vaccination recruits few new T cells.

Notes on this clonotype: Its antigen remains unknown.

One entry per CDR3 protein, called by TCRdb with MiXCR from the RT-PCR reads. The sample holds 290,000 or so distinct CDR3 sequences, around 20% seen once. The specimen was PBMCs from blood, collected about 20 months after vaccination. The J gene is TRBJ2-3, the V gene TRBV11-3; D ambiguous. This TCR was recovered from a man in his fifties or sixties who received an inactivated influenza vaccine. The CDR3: CASSLGPEDTQYF. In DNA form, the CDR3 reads TGTGCCAGCAGCTTAGGTCCGGAGGATACGCAGTATTTT.